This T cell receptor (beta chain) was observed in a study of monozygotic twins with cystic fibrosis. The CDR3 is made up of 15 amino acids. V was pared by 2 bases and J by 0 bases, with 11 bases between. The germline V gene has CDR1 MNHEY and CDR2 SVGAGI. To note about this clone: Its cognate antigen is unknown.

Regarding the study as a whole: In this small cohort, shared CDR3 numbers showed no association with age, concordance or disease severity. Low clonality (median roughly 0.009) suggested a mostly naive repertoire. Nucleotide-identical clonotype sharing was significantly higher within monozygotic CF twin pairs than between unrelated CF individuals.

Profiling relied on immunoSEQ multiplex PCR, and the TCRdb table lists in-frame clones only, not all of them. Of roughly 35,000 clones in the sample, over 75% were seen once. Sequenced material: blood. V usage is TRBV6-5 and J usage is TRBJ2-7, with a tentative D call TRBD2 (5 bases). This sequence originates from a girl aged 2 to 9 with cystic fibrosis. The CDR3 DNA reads TGTGCCAGCAGTTACGGAGGATCCAGCTCCTACGAGCAGTACTTC. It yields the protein CASSYGGSSSYEQYF.